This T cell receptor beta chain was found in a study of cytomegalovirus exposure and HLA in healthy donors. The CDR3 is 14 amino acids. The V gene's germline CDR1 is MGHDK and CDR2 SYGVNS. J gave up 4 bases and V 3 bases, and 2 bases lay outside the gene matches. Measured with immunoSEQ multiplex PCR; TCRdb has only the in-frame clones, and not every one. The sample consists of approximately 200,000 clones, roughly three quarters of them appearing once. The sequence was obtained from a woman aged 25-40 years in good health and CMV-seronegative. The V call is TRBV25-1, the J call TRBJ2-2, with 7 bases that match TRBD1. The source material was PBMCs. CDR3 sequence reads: CASSEGQSTGELFF. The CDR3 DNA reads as TGTGCCAGCAGTGAGGGACAGAGCACCGGGGAGCTGTTTTTT.